Included here is one T cell receptor (beta chain) sequence, with context. The ends were cut back, 4 bases at V and 8 bases at J, with 12 bases in the middle. Germline V gives CDR1 SGHDN, CDR2 FVKESK. The CDR3 has 13 residues. Produced via immunoSEQ multiplex PCR; TCRdb's table is partial and in-frame only. The data contain hundreds of thousands of clones, over 75% of them singletons. This sample stems from a study of shared T cell receptors in the human thymus. These data also formed part of another study, on human thymus T cells.

This TCR came from a boy less than two years old with a congenital heart defect. The specimen sequenced was thymocytes. This chain uses TRBV14 with TRBJ2-1, with TRBD1 as a possible D gene (6 bases). The CDR3, as DNA: TGTGCCAGCAGCCGCAGACAGGCCGATGAGCAGTTCTTC. Translated: CASSRRQADEQFF.